This is a list of T cell receptor beta chains from one sample in a study of cytomegalovirus exposure and HLA in healthy donors. Here immunoSEQ multiplex PCR was the method, and the copy in TCRdb shows in-frame clones only, minus some. The sample yields about 130,000 clones, approximately 80% seen once. The sample consisted of PBMCs. The receptor source for this set is a man between 18 and 29 years old in good health and CMV-seronegative. Each CDR3 is given with its conserved first and last residue. Each record gives: J gene, V gene, CDR3 protein.

j_call: TRBJ2-7
v_call: TRBV7-6
cdr3_aa: CASSLFGEQYF

j_call: TRBJ1-2
v_call: TRBV6-5
cdr3_aa: CASSYPDRGMYGYTF

j_call: TRBJ2-1
v_call: TRBV2
cdr3_aa: CASIRLVGEQFF

j_call: TRBJ2-3
v_call: TRBV14
cdr3_aa: CASSPLAGGAQDTQYF

j_call: TRBJ2-6
v_call: TRBV5-1
cdr3_aa: CASSLGGSSGANVLTF

j_call: TRBJ1-1
v_call: TRBV9
cdr3_aa: CASSVGDKSEAFF

j_call: .
v_call: TRBV7-9
cdr3_aa: CASSHGGNPSEQYF

j_call: TRBJ2-3
v_call: TRBV28
cdr3_aa: CASSLGWWTREGLADTQYF

j_call: TRBJ2-7
v_call: TRBV5-1
cdr3_aa: CASSLMGQGDYEQYF

j_call: TRBJ2-7
v_call: TRBV19
cdr3_aa: CATTGVQFYEQYF

j_call: TRBJ1-2
v_call: TRBV6-5
cdr3_aa: CASSGQNNYGYTF